This paragraph reports one TCR beta chain. The target antigen is unknown. The data are from a study of shared clonotypes between healthy human individuals. Looking at the study overall: Three CD4 naive, three CD4 memory, two CD8 naive and one CD8 memory plate were used per donor. General study findings and limits: Collection of samples was limited to blood; tissue repertoires likely differ. Naive subsets, compared against memory subsets, generally had larger estimated richness values.

The germline V gene has CDR1 SEHNR and CDR2 FQNEAQ (reference sequence). J gave up 1 base and V 3 bases, and 2 bases lay outside the gene matches. This CDR3 is built from 15 residues. In the original analysis: ImmunoSEQ output held junction-only sequences without quality scores, so filtering differed. Using immunoSEQ multiplex PCR, the repertoire was profiled, and TCRdb retains in-frame clones only, with some absent. From that table come the V and J calls and clone size; the DNA was used to work out D and trimming. The sample lists 330,000 or so clones, about 73% seen once, with more than 9% in the top ten.

The sequenced material came from memory CD4+ T cells sorted from blood. Stated subset: CD45RA-negative fraction. The chain uses TRBV7-9 and TRBJ1-5; 8 bases line up with TRBD1. The receptor was isolated from a man in his thirties or forties in good health. Here the CDR3 DNA reads TGTGCCAGCAGCTTCAACAGGGGGAGCAATCAGCCCCAGCATTTT. This translates into CASSFNRGSNQPQHF.